This TCR beta chain stems from a study of T cell repertoires in cytomegalovirus infection. Using its own MiXCR run on the reads, TCRdb lists one record per CDR3 protein. Of about 310,000 distinct CDR3 sequences detected, 15% to 20% appear once; the ten largest clones hold more than 10%. The germline V gene has CDR1 DFQATT and CDR2 SNEGSKA (reference sequence). CDR3 size: 16 residues. V was clipped by 0 bases and J by 3 bases, with 18 bases between them. The chain joins TRBV20-1 to TRBJ2-7; D uncertain. This TCR came from a human donor in good health (CMV status not recorded). Some clones in this sample may be carry-over from other donors' samples. What was sequenced was PBMCs. The CDR3 sequence: CSARDPGRNKLYEQYF. The DNA for the CDR3 is TGCAGTGCTAGAGATCCCGGCAGAAACAAGCTCTACGAGCAGTACTTC.